Reported below is one TCR beta chain. The table lists this clone with a few counts. Its recognized antigen is unknown. Per-nucleotide qualities are absent, and no much larger clonotype sits a single base away. TCRbeta CDR3 regions were amplified from genomic DNA by means of the immunoSEQ Assay, a bias-controlled multiplex PCR. The published analysis was carried out like this. Nucleated cell counts per sample were estimated from amplification of reference gene primers within the assay. Sequence reads were collapsed and filtered to measure the absolute abundance of every unique TCRbeta CDR3 rearrangement. Productive Simpson clonality was computed per sample as the square root of Simpson's diversity index over productive rearrangements. Here the immuneACCESS table is served through TCRdb, limited to in-frame sequences with V and J called. Missing clones are a known gap in these copies; in checked studies unresolved V genes cover under half, and the rest lacks a known reason. D and trimming were read from the DNA, whereas the V and J calls and clone size are those reported in that table. This sample lists about 220,000 clones; roughly 84% were detected once. The ten largest clones add up to 6.8% of the sample.

Participants in the prospective study were aged 18 to 89 years, lived in 20 to 25 United States geographic areas, and enrolled through a virtual design. To assign participants to cohorts, the prospective study relied on clinical history that participants themselves reported in a screening survey and a study questionnaire. ImmuneRACE Cohort 3 recovered participants were defined by two consecutive negative NP/OP PCR tests, healthcare professional clearance, or symptom resolution. Mobile phlebotomists in the prospective study collected whole blood, serum and a nasopharyngeal or oropharyngeal swab from every participant. Participants in the prospective study had the option to provide additional blood draws and questionnaires over a 2-month period. Prospective study blood samples were shipped either frozen or at room temperature before DNA extraction. This record comes from a study of blood T cell repertoires in COVID-19 (TCRdb year 2020). A note on the overall study: Collaborator samples came from the United States, Italy and Spain and covered acute and convalescent phases of COVID-19. Subjects who had been exposed to COVID-19, were actively infected with it, or had recovered from it provided the deeply sampled blood TCRbeta repertoires that made up the dataset. HLA class I and class II types, where available, came from metadata supplied by the sample provider rather than from assay-based typing. The material from the prospective study consisted of cDNA or gDNA derived from T cells, B-cell-depleted T cells, or PBMCs. The samples were drawn from the first 160 participants of the ongoing ImmuneRACE study and from over 950 subjects provided by 6 global collaborators. A de-identified subject ID, COVID-19 status, age in years and sex were almost always included in the sample metadata. The repertoires were made available in a free public database intended to serve as a resource for research on the immune response to SARS-CoV-2.

From the cysteine through the phenylalanine, the CDR3 covers 13 amino acids. Kept here is only the CDR3 DNA, which spans 39 bases and is read in frame from base 1. From a lookup of the germline V gene, CDR1 and CDR2 are SNHLY and FYNNEI. V was cut back by 8 bases and J by 7 bases, leaving a gap of 12 bases between them. The paper's findings and limits, for the study overall: How much clinical and demographic metadata was included differed by source and by participant, and the metadata was provided uncurated.

This chain joins TRBV2 to TRBJ1-6; a tentative D match to TRBD1 spans 5 bases. Sequenced input: PBMCs or T cells enriched from blood (not recorded which). The source is a woman in her 40s who had recovered from COVID-19. The CDR3 is CASAGLLNSPLHF. The nucleotide sequence is given as TGTGCCAGCGCGGGACTTCTAAATTCACCCCTCCACTTT.